One and the same sample provided the 25 T cell receptor beta chains below, sequenced in a study of T cells in Graves' hyperthyroidism and ophthalmopathy. RNA transcripts were the template for amplifying TCR beta CDR3 regions. First-round RT-PCR of the TCR CDR3 relied on the HTBI primer set. Each CDR3 protein is one row after TCRdb ran MiXCR on the multiplex PCR reads. The sample comprises 500,000 or so distinct CDR3 sequences, 15% to 20% of which are singletons, and 17% rests with the top ten. The sample was blood. Receptor source: a woman under 30 with Graves' ophthalmopathy.

In its sample, this clonotype was seen many times. The rearrangement uses TRBV28 and TRBJ2-3, with D unresolved. The CDR3 has 13 residues. V lost 6 bases to trimming and J lost 0 bases, with 7 bases between them. CDR1 MDHEN and CDR2 SYDVKM come from the germline V gene. The CDR3 loop reads CASRQPSTDTQYF. CDR3 sequence (DNA): TGTGCCAGCAGACAACCTAGCACAGATACGCAGTATTTT.

This clonotype was counted many times. J is TRBJ2-7 and V is TRBV7-3, with 7 bases fitting TRBD2. V lost 5 bases to trimming and J lost 2 bases; unmatched junction nucleotides: 9. CDR1 SGHTA and CDR2 FQGTGA come from the germline V gene. There are 15 residues in the CDR3. The CDR3 here is CASSIITSEPYEQYF. The CDR3 nucleotides read TGTGCCAGCAGCATTATTACTAGCGAACCCTACGAGCAGTACTTC.

This clonotype was detected many times. The chain combines TRBV7-2 with TRBJ1-3; TRBD1 is a possible D gene (6 bases). The CDR3 covers 16 residues. V lost 6 bases and J 3 bases, leaving 18 bases between the germline ends. The germline V gene encodes CDR1 SGHTA and CDR2 FQGNSA. Here the CDR3 DNA reads TGTGCCAGCAGTCTCCCTCGGGGGGCGCTTGGAAACACCATATATTTT. This sequence encodes CASSLPRGALGNTIYF.

This clonotype was seen more than once but under ten times. The chain combines TRBV5-1 with TRBJ2-1; TRBD2 matches 14 bases. Germline V gene data show CDR1 as SGHRS and CDR2 as YFSETQ. CDR3 length: 17 residues. The junction had 7 bases not matched to a gene; V was cut back by 3 bases and J by 5 bases. CDR3 in amino acids: CASSSGLAGERDNEQFF. CDR3 nucleotides: TGCGCCAGCAGCTCGGGACTAGCGGGAGAAAGAGACAATGAGCAGTTCTTC.

This clonotype showed up just a few times. The rearrangement uses TRBV5-1 and TRBJ2-5; a weak D match, TRBD2 (7 bases). Trimming took off 2 bases at V and 4 bases at J, with 12 bases between the two ends. The CDR3 consists of 14 residues. Germline V lookup: CDR1 SGHRS, CDR2 YFSETQ. The CDR3 DNA sequence: TGCGCCAGCAGCTTCGGACGGGGGGCAGAGACCCAGTACTTC. It encodes CASSFGRGAETQYF.

This clonotype was counted ten times or more. The chain recombines TRBV7-2 with TRBJ2-2, with TRBD2 matching over 9 bases. Looked up from germline, CDR1 is SGHTA and CDR2 is FQGNSA. Germline trimming cut 5 bases from V and 6 bases from J; bases unmatched to any gene: 7. This CDR3 is 15 amino acids long. Here the CDR3 DNA reads TGTGCCAGCAGCAAACGGACTAGCGCGGCCGGGGAGCTGTTTTTT. Translated, it gives CASSKRTSAAGELFF.

This clonotype has just a few counts. The genes are TRBV5-1 and TRBJ2-7, with 12 bases matching TRBD2. The germline gives CDR1 SGHRS, CDR2 YFSETQ. J was trimmed by 7 bases and V by 4 bases; bases with no gene match: 15. The CDR3 is 17 residues long. The CDR3 DNA reads as TGCGCCAGCAGCCCGTTCATTAAACTAGCGGGAGGATGGGAGCAGTACTTC. Its translation: CASSPFIKLAGGWEQYF.

The chain joins TRBV20-1 to TRBJ2-1; D gene uncertain. CDR3 length: 11 amino acids. The V gene's germline CDR1 is DFQATT and CDR2 SNEGSKA (reference sequence). Trimming stripped 1 base from V and 7 bases from J, with 5 bases between. In nucleotides, the CDR3 is TGCAGTGCTAGAGTACCGAATGAGCAGTTCTTC. Its protein product is CSARVPNEQFF.

This clonotype was seen repeatedly, ten times or more. V gene TRBV3-1 combines with J gene TRBJ2-1; the D is unclear. CDR1 and CDR2 (germline): LGHDT, YNNKEL (reference sequence). This CDR3 contains 12 residues. V gave up 0 bases and J gave up 7 bases, with 4 bases separating them. The CDR3 protein is CASSQDLNEQFF. CDR3 nucleotide sequence: TGTGCCAGCAGCCAAGATTTGAATGAGCAGTTCTTC.

The V call is TRBV6-1, the J call TRBJ1-5; D unclear. Trimming removed 2 bases from V and 2 bases from J, with 13 bases in between. The germline CDR1 and CDR2 sequences are MNHNS and SASEGT. This CDR3 spans 16 amino acids. In DNA, the CDR3 is TGTGCCAGCAGTGAAACGGCCAATGAGGGCAATCAGCCCCAGCATTTT. Translation: CASSETANEGNQPQHF.

This clonotype was observed at least ten times. The chain is built from TRBV28 and TRBJ1-2; D remains unclear. Per the germline V gene, CDR1 is MDHEN and CDR2 is SYDVKM. The CDR3 is 11 amino acids. Between the trimmed V and J ends, which lost 4 bases and 5 bases, there was a span of 5 bases. The CDR3 sequence: CASSYGYGYTF. The CDR3 nucleotides are TGTGCCAGCAGTTATGGGTATGGCTACACCTTC.

CDR3: CASSYLHLAGGGPYEQYF. The DNA of the CDR3 is TGTGCCAGCAGTTACCTTCATTTGGCGGGAGGAGGACCGTACGAGCAGTACTTC. The chain carries TRBV6-6 and TRBJ2-7; 8 bases match TRBD2. Trimming removed 2 bases from V and 4 bases from J; junction bases left unmatched: 16. The CDR3 consists of 18 residues. Per germline, CDR1 MNHNY and CDR2 SVGAGI (reference sequence).

There are many counts of this clonotype. This may come from a read error, since a much larger clone is one base off. The chain employs TRBV7-9 and TRBJ1-1; a possible D gene is TRBD1 (5 bases). Germline CDR1 SEHNR, CDR2 FQNEAQ (reference sequence). CDR3 length equals 14 residues. Trimming removed 5 bases at V and 0 bases at J, with 10 bases between. CDR3 sequence: CASSRVGVNTEAFF. The CDR3 region has the DNA TGTGCCAGCAGCCGAGTGGGGGTGAACACTGAAGCTTTCTTT.

This clonotype has a count of ten or more. V is TRBV28 and J is TRBJ1-6; 7 nucleotides line up with TRBD1. The germline gives CDR1 MDHEN, CDR2 SYDVKM. Trimming removed 5 bases from V and 9 bases from J; junction bases left unmatched: 13. This CDR3 comprises 16 residues. This CDR3 is CASSPEFDRVGSPLHF. The CDR3 region has the DNA TGTGCCAGCAGTCCGGAGTTTGACAGGGTGGGTTCACCCCTCCACTTT.

Many counts were recorded for this clonotype. This rearrangement joins TRBV7-6 to TRBJ2-5; 7 nucleotides line up with TRBD2. The J segment lost 5 bases and the V segment lost 4 bases, leaving 13 bases of the junction unmatched. The CDR3 runs 16 residues. Germline V CDR1 and CDR2: SGHVS, FNYEAQ. CDR3 sequence reads: CASSSGTTPRRETQYF. CDR3 coding DNA: TGTGCCAGCAGCTCCGGGACTACCCCACGGCGGGAGACCCAGTACTTC.

This clonotype has a count of ten or more. V is TRBV7-9 and J is TRBJ1-1; tentatively, D is TRBD1 (5 bases). This CDR3 has 16 residues. Deletions cut 3 bases from V and 6 bases from J, with 20 bases between. The germline CDR1 and CDR2 sequences are SEHNR and FQNEAQ (reference sequence). The CDR3 sequence is CASSFPGGGITAEAFF. The CDR3 bases are TGTGCCAGCAGCTTTCCCGGCGGGGGGATAACAGCTGAAGCTTTCTTT.

This clonotype was picked up a small number of times. The chain recombines TRBV30 with TRBJ1-3; maybe TRBD1 (5 bases). Germline CDR1 and CDR2: GTSNPN and SVGIG (reference sequence). The length of the CDR3 is 14 residues. V gave up 1 base and J gave up 4 bases, with 11 bases separating them. The CDR3 sequence is CAWSGGAAGNTIYF. The CDR3 nucleotides read TGTGCCTGGAGTGGAGGGGCGGCAGGAAACACCATATATTTT.

This clonotype was observed at least ten times. The chain links TRBV27 to TRBJ2-7, with 7 bases identical to TRBD2. The V gene end was trimmed by 5 bases and the J gene end by 0 bases; junction bases not matched to a gene: 7. The CDR3 totals 15 residues. CDR1 MNHEY and CDR2 SMNVEV come from the germline V gene (reference sequence). The CDR3 sequence: CASSPLAEGSYEQYF. The CDR3 bases are TGTGCCAGCAGTCCTCTAGCGGAGGGCTCCTACGAGCAGTACTTC.

This clonotype was found many times. The gene calls are TRBV27 and TRBJ2-1; 10 bases align to TRBD2. The V and J ends lost 4 bases and 2 bases, in that order; junction bases with no gene match: 2. This CDR3 is built from 15 residues. Germline V gene data show CDR1 as MNHEY and CDR2 as SMNVEV (reference sequence). CDR3 in amino acids: CASSSGTSAYNEQFF. Written as DNA, the CDR3 is TGTGCCAGCAGTTCCGGGACTAGCGCCTACAATGAGCAGTTCTTC.

Turning to this clonotype: Germline and junction disagree at one end, which may indicate a read error. This chain uses TRBV18 with TRBJ2-1; D unresolved. The CDR3 length is 16 residues. CDR1 is KGHSH and CDR2 is LQKENI in the germline V gene. DNA of the CDR3: TGTGCCAGCTCACCAGGGCGGTCAGCCATTTGGAATGAGCAGCTCTTC. This gives the protein CASSPGRSAIWNEQLF.

The chain uses TRBV6-5 and TRBJ2-5; D possibly matches TRBD1 or TRBD2 (5 bases each). V shed 4 bases and J shed 4 bases, with 22 bases lying between them. The germline V gene has CDR1 MNHEY and CDR2 SVGAGI. The CDR3 spans 17 residues. CDR3 amino acids: CASSFGHEGLGRETQYF. CDR3 DNA: TGTGCCAGCAGTTTCGGACATGAGGGCCTTGGGCGAGAGACCCAGTACTTC.

This chain connects TRBV12-3 or TRBV12-4 to TRBJ1-2; D is unresolved. CDR3 length: 14 residues. V lost 8 bases to trimming and J lost 6 bases, with 19 bases between them. DNA for the CDR3: TGTGCCAGCCTCCCCTATACCGCGTCGGATGGCTACACCTTC. Residues: CASLPYTASDGYTF.

The V gene is TRBV4-1, the J gene TRBJ2-1; 7 positions agree with TRBD2. The ends lost 0 bases at V and 11 bases at J; junction bases unmatched: 7. Germline V lookup: CDR1 MGHRA, CDR2 YSYEKL. The CDR3 extends over 14 amino acids. The DNA of the CDR3 is TGCGCCAGCAGCCAAGATCGCGGGACTAACAAGCAGTTCTTC. This sequence encodes CASSQDRGTNKQFF.

The gene calls are TRBV4-3 and TRBJ1-2, with D perhaps matching TRBD1 (6 bases). Trimming cost V 5 bases and J 8 bases, with 21 bases left between them. The CDR3 runs 15 residues. Germline V gene sequence: CDR1 LGHNA, CDR2 YSLEER. CDR3 DNA sequence: TGCGCCAGCAGCAAAACAGGGTACATGGACAACGGCTACACCTTC. It yields the protein CASSKTGYMDNGYTF.

This clonotype was seen at least ten times. The chain is built from TRBV6-1 and TRBJ1-6, with no clear D. Per germline, CDR1 MNHNS and CDR2 SASEGT. The CDR3 contains 15 residues. V was trimmed by 1 base and J by 0 bases, leaving 4 bases between them. The CDR3 reads CASSEEGSYNSPLHF. The CDR3 coding sequence is TGTGCCAGCAGTGAAGAGGGCTCCTATAATTCACCCCTCCACTTT.